This T cell receptor (beta chain) was profiled in a study of T cell repertoires in cytomegalovirus infection. For the study at large: CMV epitopes in the study were HLA-C-restricted (recently identified) and HLA-B-restricted (well studied). Evidence of both CMV infection and a matching HLA type came from public TCR beta signatures.

Study-wide findings and caveats: The ex vivo response showed dominance by HLA-C-restricted CMV-specific TCR beta clonotypes. Of the TCR beta families, the public ones yielded a cumulative frequency that identified carriers of CMV plus the relevant HLA.

One entry per CDR3 protein results from TCRdb running MiXCR on the reads. The table lists fewer than 950,000 distinct CDR3 sequences, approximately 29% of them singletons. This CDR3 spans 16 amino acids. Germline V CDR1 and CDR2: MGHRA, YSYEKL. A few counts support this clonotype. Antigen unknown. One end of the junction varies from germline; a read error may be responsible. The source of this sequence is a human donor in good health (CMV status not recorded). Some clones in this sample may be carry-over from other donors' samples. V is TRBV4-1 and J is TRBJ2-1; D is unclear. Sequenced material: cultured CD8+ T cells from PBMCs, taken from culture after CMV antigen stimulation. CDR3 region: CASSLIPNLVDNEQFF. Here the CDR3 DNA reads TGTGCCAGCAGCCTCATCCCCAACCTCGTGGACAATGAGCAGTTCTTC.